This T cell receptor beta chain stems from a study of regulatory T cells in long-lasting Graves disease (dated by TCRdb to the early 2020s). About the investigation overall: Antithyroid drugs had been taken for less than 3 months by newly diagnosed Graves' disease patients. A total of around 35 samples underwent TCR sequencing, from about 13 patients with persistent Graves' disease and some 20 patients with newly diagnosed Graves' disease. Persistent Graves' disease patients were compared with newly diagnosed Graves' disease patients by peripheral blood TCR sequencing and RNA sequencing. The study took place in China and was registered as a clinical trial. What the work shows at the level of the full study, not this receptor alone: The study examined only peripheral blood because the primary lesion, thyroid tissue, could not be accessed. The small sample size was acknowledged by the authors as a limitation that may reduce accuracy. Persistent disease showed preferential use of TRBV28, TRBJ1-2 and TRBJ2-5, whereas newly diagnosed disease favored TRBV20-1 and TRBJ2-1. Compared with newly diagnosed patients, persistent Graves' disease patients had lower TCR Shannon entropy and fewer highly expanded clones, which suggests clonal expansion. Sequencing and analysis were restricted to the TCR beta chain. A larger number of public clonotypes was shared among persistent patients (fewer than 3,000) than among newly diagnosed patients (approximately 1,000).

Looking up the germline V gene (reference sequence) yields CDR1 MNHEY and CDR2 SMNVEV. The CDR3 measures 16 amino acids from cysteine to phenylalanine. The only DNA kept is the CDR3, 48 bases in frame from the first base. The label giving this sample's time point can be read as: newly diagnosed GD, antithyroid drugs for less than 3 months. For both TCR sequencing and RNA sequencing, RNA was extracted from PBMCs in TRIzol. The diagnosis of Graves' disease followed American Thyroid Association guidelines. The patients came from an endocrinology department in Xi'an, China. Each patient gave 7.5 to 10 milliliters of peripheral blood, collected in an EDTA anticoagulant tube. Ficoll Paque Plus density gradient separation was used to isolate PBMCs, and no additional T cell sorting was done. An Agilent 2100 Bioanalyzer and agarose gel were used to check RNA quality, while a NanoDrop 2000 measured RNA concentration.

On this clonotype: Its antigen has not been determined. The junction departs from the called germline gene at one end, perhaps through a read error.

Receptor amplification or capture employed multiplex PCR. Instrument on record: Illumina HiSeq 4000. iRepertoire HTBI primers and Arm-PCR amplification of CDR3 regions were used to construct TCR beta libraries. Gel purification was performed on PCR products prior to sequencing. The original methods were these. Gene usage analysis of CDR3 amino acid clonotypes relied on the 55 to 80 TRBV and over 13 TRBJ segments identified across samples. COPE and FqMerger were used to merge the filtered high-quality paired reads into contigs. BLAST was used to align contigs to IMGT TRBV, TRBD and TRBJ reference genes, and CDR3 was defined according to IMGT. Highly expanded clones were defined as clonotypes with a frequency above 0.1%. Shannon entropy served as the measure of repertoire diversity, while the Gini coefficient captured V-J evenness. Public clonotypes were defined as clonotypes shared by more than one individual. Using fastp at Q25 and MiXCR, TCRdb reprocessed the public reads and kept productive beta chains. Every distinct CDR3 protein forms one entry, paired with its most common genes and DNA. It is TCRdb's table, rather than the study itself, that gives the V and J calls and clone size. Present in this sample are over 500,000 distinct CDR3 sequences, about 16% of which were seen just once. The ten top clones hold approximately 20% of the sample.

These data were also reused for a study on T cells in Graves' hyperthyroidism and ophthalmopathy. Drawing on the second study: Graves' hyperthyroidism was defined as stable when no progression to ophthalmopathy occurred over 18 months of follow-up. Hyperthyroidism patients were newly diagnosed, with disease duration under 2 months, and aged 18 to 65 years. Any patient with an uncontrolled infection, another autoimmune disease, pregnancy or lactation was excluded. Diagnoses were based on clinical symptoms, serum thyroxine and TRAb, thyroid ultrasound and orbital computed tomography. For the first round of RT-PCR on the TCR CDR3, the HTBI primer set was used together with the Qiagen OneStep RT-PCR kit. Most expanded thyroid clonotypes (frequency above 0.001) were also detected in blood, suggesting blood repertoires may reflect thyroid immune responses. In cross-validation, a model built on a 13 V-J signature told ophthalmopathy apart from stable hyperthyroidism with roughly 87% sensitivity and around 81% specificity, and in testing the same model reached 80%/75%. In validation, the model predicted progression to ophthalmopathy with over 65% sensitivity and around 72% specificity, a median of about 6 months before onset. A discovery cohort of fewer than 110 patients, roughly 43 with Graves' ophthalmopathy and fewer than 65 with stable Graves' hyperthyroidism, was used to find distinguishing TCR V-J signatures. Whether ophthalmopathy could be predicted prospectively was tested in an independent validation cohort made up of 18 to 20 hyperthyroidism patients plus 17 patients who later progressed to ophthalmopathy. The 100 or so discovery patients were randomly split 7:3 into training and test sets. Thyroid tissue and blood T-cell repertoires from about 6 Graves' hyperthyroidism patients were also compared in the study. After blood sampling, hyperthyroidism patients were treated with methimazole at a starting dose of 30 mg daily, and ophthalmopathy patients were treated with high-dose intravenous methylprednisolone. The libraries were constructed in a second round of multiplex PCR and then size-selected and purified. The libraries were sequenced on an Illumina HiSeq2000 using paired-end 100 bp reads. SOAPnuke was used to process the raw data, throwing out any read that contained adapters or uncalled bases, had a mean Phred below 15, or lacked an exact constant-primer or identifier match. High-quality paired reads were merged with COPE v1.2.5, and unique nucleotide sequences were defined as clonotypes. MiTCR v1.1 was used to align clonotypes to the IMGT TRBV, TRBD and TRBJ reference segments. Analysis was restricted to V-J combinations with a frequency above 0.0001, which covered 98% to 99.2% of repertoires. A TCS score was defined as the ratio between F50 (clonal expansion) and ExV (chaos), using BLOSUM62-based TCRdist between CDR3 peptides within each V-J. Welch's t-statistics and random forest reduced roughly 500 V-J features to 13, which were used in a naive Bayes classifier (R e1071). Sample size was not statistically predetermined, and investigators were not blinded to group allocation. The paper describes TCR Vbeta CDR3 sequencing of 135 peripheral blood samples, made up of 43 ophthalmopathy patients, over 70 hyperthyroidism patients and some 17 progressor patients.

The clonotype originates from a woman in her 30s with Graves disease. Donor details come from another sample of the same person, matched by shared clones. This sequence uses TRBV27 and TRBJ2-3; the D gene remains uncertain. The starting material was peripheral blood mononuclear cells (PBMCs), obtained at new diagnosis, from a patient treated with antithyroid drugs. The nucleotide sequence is TGTGCCGGCAGTTTATCGCGGAGCCTACTCACAGATACGCAGTATTTT. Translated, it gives CAGSLSRSLLTDTQYF.